The present T cell receptor beta chain was sequenced within a study of T-cell memory formation after mild COVID-19. TCRdb itself ran the 5' RACE reads through MiXCR, one entry per CDR3 protein. The sample carries about 170,000 distinct CDR3 sequences, about an eighth recorded once. Per germline, CDR1 MNHEY and CDR2 SMNVEV (reference sequence). The CDR3 runs 17 residues. V trimming: 5 bases; J trimming: 3 bases; junction bases outside the gene matches: 15. Findings and caveats of the study: Pre-infection memory showed some responding clones, and this suggested that cross-reactive memory joined. Among CD4+ contracting clones, most were CM and EM, and CD8+ ones EMRA. The study found balanced CD4/CD8 in clones contracting day 15 to 85 and a CD4+ lean in later expanders.

Notes on this clonotype: No antigen is known for it.

The TCR was taken from a man between 18 and 29 years old who had mild COVID-19 (a few samples of this study predate the infection). Cell type and time point are not known. This chain links TRBV27 with TRBJ1-2, with 7 positions matching TRBD1. Sequencing was performed on PBMCs or a T cell subset sorted from them (not recorded which). The CDR3 is CASSPDLLTGRDYGYTF. In nucleotides, the CDR3 is TGTGCCAGCAGTCCGGACCTCCTGACAGGGAGAGACTATGGCTACACCTTC.